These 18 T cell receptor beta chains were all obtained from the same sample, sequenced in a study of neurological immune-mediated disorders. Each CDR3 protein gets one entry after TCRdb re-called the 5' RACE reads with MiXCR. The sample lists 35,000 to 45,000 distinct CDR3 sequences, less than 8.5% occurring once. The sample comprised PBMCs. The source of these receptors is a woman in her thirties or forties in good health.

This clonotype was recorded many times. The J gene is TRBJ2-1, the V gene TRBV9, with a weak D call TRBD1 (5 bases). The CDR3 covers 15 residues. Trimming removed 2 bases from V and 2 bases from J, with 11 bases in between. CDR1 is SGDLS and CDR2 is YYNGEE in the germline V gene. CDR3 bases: TGTGCCAGCAGCGTCTCAGGGTACACCTACAATGAGCAGTTCTTC. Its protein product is CASSVSGYTYNEQFF.

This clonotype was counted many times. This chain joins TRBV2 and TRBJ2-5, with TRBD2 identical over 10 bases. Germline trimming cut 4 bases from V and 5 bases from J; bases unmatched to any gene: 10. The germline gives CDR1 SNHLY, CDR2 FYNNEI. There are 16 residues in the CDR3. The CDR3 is CASSGERGGRGETQYF. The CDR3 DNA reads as TGTGCCAGCAGTGGCGAGCGGGGGGGCCGGGGGGAGACCCAGTACTTC.

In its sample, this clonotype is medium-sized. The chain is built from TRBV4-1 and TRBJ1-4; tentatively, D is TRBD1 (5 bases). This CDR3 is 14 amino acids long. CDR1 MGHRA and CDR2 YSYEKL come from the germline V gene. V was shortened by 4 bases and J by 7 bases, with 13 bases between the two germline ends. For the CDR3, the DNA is TGCGCCAGCAGCCCCGATCCGGGGACTGAAAAACTGTTTTTT. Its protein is CASSPDPGTEKLFF.

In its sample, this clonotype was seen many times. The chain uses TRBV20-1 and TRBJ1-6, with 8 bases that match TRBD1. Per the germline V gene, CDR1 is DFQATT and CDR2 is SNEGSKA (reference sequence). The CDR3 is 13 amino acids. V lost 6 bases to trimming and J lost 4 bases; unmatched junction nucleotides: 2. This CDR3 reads CSARGQYNSPLHF. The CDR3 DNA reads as TGCAGTGCCAGGGGGCAATATAATTCACCCCTCCACTTT.

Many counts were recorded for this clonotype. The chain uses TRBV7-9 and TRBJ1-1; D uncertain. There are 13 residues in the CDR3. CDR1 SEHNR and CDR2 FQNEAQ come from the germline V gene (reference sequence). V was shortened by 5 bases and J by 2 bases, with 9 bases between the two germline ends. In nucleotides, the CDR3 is TGTGCCAGCAGCCCAAGACCCAACACTGAAGCTTTCTTT. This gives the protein CASSPRPNTEAFF.

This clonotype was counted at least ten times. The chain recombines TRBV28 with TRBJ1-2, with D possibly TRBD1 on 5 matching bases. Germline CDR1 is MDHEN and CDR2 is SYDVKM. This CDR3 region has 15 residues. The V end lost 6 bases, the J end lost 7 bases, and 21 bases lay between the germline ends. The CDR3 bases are TGTGCCAGCAGACCCTTCGGGGGAGAACATCGTGGCTACACCTTC. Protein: CASRPFGGEHRGYTF.

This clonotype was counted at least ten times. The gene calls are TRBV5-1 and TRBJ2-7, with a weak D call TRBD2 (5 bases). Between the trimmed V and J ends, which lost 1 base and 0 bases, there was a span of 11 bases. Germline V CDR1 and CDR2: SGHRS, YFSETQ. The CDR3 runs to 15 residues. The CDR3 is CASSLSGGGSYEQYV. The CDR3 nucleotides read TGCGCCAGCAGCTTGTCCGGAGGAGGCTCCTACGAGCAGTACGTC.

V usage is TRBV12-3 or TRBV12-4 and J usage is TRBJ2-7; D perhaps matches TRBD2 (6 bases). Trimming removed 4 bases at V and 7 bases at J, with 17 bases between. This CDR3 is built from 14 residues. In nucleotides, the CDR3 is TGTGCCAGCAGTTCCCCCGGGACTCCCAATGAGCAGTACGTC. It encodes CASSSPGTPNEQYV.

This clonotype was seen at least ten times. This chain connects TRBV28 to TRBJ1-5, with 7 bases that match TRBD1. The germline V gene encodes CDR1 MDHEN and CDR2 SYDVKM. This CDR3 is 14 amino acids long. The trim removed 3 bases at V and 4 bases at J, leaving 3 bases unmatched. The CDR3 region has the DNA TGTGCCAGCAGTTTTAGGGACAGAAATCAGCCCCAGCATTTT. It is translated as CASSFRDRNQPQHF. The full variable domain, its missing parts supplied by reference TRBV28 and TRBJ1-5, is DVKVTQSSRYLVKRTGEKVFLECVQDMDHENMFWYRQDPGLGLRLIYFSYDVKMKEKGDIPEGYSVSREKKERFSLILESASTNQTSMYLCASSFRDRNQPQHFGDGTRLSIL.

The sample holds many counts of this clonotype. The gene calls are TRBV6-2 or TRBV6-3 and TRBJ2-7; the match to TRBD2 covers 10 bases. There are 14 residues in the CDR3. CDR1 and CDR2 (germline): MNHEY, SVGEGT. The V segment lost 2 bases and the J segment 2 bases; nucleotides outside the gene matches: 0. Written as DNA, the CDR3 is TGTGCCAGCAGTTACGGGACTAGCGCCTACGAGCAGTACTTC. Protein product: CASSYGTSAYEQYF.

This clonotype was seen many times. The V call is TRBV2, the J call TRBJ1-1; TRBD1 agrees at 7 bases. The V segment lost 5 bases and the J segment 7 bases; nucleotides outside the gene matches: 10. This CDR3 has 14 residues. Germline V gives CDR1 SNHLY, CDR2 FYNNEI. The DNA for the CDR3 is TGTGCCAGCAGTCGCGAACAGGGGAGCGGTGAAGCTTTCTTT. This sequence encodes CASSREQGSGEAFF.

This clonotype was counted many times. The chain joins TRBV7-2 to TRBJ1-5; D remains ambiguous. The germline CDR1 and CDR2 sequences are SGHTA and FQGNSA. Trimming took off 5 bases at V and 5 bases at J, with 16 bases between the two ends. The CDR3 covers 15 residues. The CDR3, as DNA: TGTGCCAGCAGCCAGAGGTACGGGAACTATCAGCCCCAGCATTTT. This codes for CASSQRYGNYQPQHF.

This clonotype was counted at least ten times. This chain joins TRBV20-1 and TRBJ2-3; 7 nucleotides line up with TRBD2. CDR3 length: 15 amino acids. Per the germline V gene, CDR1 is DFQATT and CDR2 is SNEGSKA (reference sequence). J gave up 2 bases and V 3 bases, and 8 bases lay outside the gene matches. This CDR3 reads CSASSLAVTTDTQYF. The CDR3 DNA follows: TGCAGTGCTAGTAGTCTAGCGGTTACCACAGATACGCAGTATTTT.

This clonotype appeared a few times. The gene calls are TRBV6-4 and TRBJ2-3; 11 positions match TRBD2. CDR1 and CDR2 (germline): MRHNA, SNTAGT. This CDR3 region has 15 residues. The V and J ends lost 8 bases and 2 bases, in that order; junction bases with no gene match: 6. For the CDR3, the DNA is TGTGCCAGCCGAGGACTAGCGGGTGACACAGATACGCAGTATTTT. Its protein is CASRGLAGDTDTQYF.

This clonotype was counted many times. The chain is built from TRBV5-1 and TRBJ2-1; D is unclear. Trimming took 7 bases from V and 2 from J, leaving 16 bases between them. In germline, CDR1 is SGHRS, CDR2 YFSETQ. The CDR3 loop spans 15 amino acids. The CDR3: CASSPALTAYNEQFF. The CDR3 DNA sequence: TGCGCCAGCTCCCCAGCCCTTACGGCCTACAATGAGCAGTTCTTC.

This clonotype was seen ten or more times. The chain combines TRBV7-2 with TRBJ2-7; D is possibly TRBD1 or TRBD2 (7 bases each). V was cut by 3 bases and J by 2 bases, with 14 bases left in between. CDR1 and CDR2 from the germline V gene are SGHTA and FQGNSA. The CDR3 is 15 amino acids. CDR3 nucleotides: TGTGCCAGCAGCTTTCGACAGGGAGGGACCTACGAGCAGTACTTC. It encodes CASSFRQGGTYEQYF. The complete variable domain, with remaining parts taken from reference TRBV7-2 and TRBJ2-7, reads GAGVSQSPSNKVTEKGKDVELRCDPISGHTALYWYRQSLGQGLEFLIYFQGNSAPDKSGLPSDRFSAERTGGSVSTLTIQRTQQEDSAVYLCASSFRQGGTYEQYFGPGTRLTVT.

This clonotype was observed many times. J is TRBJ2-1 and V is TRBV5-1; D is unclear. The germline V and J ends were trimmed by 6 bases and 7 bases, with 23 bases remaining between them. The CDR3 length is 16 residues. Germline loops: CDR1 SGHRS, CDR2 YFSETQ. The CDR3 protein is CASTYVSSLTVNEQFF. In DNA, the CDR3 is TGCGCCAGCACTTACGTCTCCTCTTTGACTGTAAATGAGCAGTTCTTC.

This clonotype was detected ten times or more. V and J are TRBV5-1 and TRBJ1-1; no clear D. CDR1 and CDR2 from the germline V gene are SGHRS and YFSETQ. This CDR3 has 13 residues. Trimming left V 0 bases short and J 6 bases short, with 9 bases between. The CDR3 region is CASSLEANAEAFF. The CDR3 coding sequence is TGCGCCAGCAGCTTGGAGGCAAATGCTGAAGCTTTCTTT.